The next 27 T cell receptor beta chains were all read from a single sample in a study of cytomegalovirus exposure and HLA in healthy donors. PCR employed 60 Vbeta and 13 Jbeta primers. The protocol was immunoSEQ multiplex PCR, while the TCRdb copy is restricted to in-frame clones and leaves out a portion. The table includes some 110,000 clones, 78% detected once. Sequenced material: PBMCs. The receptors stem from a man aged 25 to 40 in good health and CMV-seronegative.

This clone was observed once. The chain recombines TRBV21-1 with TRBJ2-5; the DNA was not used to check the table's D call, TRBD2. TRBV21-1 is deemed a pseudogene. The CDR3 is 16 amino acids. The CDR3 region is CASSKVLERPQETQYF. The CDR3 DNA follows: TGTGCCAGCAGCAAAGTATTAGAACGCCCCCAAGAGACCCAGTACTTC.

This chain connects TRBV5-1 to TRBJ2-7; 7 positions agree with TRBD2. CDR3 length: 13 residues. V shed 4 bases, J shed 0 bases, and the junction held 1 base outside the gene matches. CDR1 SGHRS and CDR2 YFSETQ come from the germline V gene. CDR3 residues: CASSRDYSYEQYF. CDR3 bases: TGCGCCAGCAGCCGGGACTACTCCTACGAGCAGTACTTC.

V and J are TRBV5-4 and TRBJ2-5, with D perhaps matching TRBD2 (5 bases). Deletions cut 3 bases from V and 2 bases from J, with 14 bases between. The CDR3 has 15 residues. The germline V gene has CDR1 SGHNT and CDR2 YYREEE (reference sequence). CDR3 nucleotide sequence: TGTGCCAGCAGCTCCCCAGCGGACCAACAAGAGACCCAGTACTTC. It specifies CASSSPADQQETQYF.

V usage is TRBV18 and J usage is TRBJ1-5; D is perhaps TRBD1 (5 bases). V shed 3 bases and J shed 9 bases, with 12 bases lying between them. There are 13 residues in the CDR3. Germline V gives CDR1 KGHSH, CDR2 LQKENI. CDR3: CASSPGGDWPQHF. The DNA for the CDR3 is TGTGCCAGCTCACCGGGGGGGGATTGGCCCCAGCATTTT.

This chain connects TRBV29-1 to TRBJ2-7, with 10 bases identical to TRBD2. The CDR3 has 14 residues. Germline lookup yields CDR1 SQVTM and CDR2 ANQGSEA. Germline trimming cut 4 bases from V and 5 bases from J; bases unmatched to any gene: 8. CDR3 coding DNA: TGCAGCGTTGGGTTGGCTAGCGGGAGCAACGAGCAGTACTTC. Its protein product is CSVGLASGSNEQYF.

The V gene is TRBV10-1, the J gene TRBJ2-5; TRBD2 agrees at 7 bases. Germline V gene sequence: CDR1 WNHNN, CDR2 SYGVQD (reference sequence). The CDR3 loop spans 16 amino acids. J lost 1 base, V lost 2 bases, and 7 bases had no gene match. The CDR3 region is CASSEVQPGGQETQYF. CDR3 in DNA: TGCGCCAGCAGTGAGGTCCAGCCGGGAGGCCAAGAGACCCAGTACTTC.

The CDR3 loop reads CASSLGLLTEAFF. The CDR3 DNA follows: TGTGCCAGCAGCTTAGGTCTTCTCACTGAAGCTTTCTTT. The genes are TRBV7-9 and TRBJ1-1; D is unclear. CDR1 and CDR2 from the germline V gene are SEHNR and FQNEAQ (reference sequence). The CDR3 loop spans 13 amino acids. Trimming removed 1 base at V and 4 bases at J, with 7 bases between.

The count of this clone is one. The V gene is TRBV14, the J gene TRBJ2-1; the match to TRBD2 covers 10 bases. V gave up 4 bases and J gave up 7 bases; unmatched junction bases: 22. The germline V gene has CDR1 SGHDN and CDR2 FVKESK. The CDR3 contains 20 residues. The CDR3 region has the DNA TGTGCCAGCAGCCGCCGACTAGCGGGTGCCTGGGGGGGGCTTGAAAATGAGCAGTTCTTC. Translating gives CASSRRLAGAWGGLENEQFF.

A few counts support this clone. V is TRBV19 and J is TRBJ2-3; D gene unclear. The CDR3 covers 13 residues. Trimming removed 6 bases at V and 6 bases at J, with 13 bases between. CDR1 is LNHDA and CDR2 is SQIVND in the germline V gene (reference sequence). DNA of the CDR3: TGTGCCAGTAGAGTGGGTCCTAGGGATACGCAGTATTTT. Translated, it gives CASRVGPRDTQYF.

V and J are TRBV6-5 and TRBJ2-5; possible D gene TRBD2, 5 bases. V lost 6 bases and J 11 bases, leaving 25 bases between the germline ends. This CDR3 region has 15 residues. The germline CDR1 and CDR2 sequences are MNHEY and SVGAGI. Here the CDR3 reads CASRATLGGTTEQYF. CDR3 in DNA: TGTGCCAGCAGAGCCACCCTAGGAGGAACTACGGAGCAGTACTTC.

This chain links TRBV9 with TRBJ2-5; 14 bases match TRBD2. The CDR3 covers 18 residues. The ends lost 4 bases at V and 6 bases at J; junction bases unmatched: 14. Germline-derived CDR1 and CDR2 are SGDLS and YYNGEE. The CDR3 loop is CASSPGGLAGERRKTQYF. The CDR3 bases are TGTGCCAGCAGCCCTGGGGGACTAGCGGGGGAACGTAGGAAGACCCAGTACTTC.

This clone appeared a few times. The chain carries TRBV5-5 and TRBJ1-4; D ambiguous. V was trimmed by 0 bases and J by 8 bases, leaving 11 bases between them. Germline loops: CDR1 SGHKS, CDR2 YYEKEE (reference sequence). The CDR3 totals 14 residues. CDR3 residues: CASSLGSPGEKLFF. CDR3 in DNA: TGTGCCAGCAGCTTGGGCAGCCCGGGGGAAAAACTGTTTTTT.

The rearrangement joins TRBV28 to TRBJ2-6; 9 nucleotides line up with TRBD1. Per the germline V gene, CDR1 is MDHEN and CDR2 is SYDVKM. The length of the CDR3 is 20 residues. V lost 3 bases, J lost 1 base, and 13 bases stayed unmatched. The CDR3 nucleotides are TGTGCCAGCAGTTTGGCGGTGGGACAGGGATCCGTGTCTGGGGCCAACGTCCTGACTTTC. Translated, it gives CASSLAVGQGSVSGANVLTF.

The chain is built from TRBV2 and TRBJ2-5; no firm D call. The CDR3 totals 11 residues. Trimming took 2 bases from V and 7 from J, leaving 5 bases between them. Germline V gene sequence: CDR1 SNHLY, CDR2 FYNNEI. DNA of the CDR3: TGTGCCAGCAGTGAATCTCGGACCCAGTACTTC. This translates into CASSESRTQYF.

The chain employs TRBV2 and TRBJ1-4; no definite D call. Germline V CDR1 and CDR2: SNHLY, FYNNEI. V lost 8 bases and J 5 bases, leaving 12 bases between the germline ends. The CDR3 loop spans 13 amino acids. CDR3 loop: CASSYRRNEKLFF. In nucleotides, the CDR3 is TGTGCCAGCTCCTACAGAAGAAATGAAAAACTGTTTTTT.

In this sample, this clone turned up a few times. The J gene is TRBJ2-3, the V gene TRBV28, with no clear D. There are 16 residues in the CDR3. V lost 5 bases and J 3 bases, leaving 18 bases between the germline ends. CDR1 MDHEN and CDR2 SYDVKM come from the germline V gene. The CDR3, as DNA: TGTGCCAGCAGTCTAAACCTACGTCGAGGTACAGATACGCAGTATTTT. It translates to CASSLNLRRGTDTQYF.

This chain links TRBV11-2 with TRBJ2-2; D gene ambiguous. Germline V gives CDR1 SGHAT, CDR2 FQNNGV. CDR3 length: 16 amino acids. Trimming cost V 0 bases and J 0 bases, with 8 bases left between them. CDR3 nucleotide sequence: TGTGCCAGCAGCTTAGATTCCCTCTCGAACACCGGGGAGCTGTTTTTT. Translating gives CASSLDSLSNTGELFF.

The rearrangement links TRBV27 to TRBJ2-5, with 7 positions matching TRBD2. Germline V gene sequence: CDR1 MNHEY, CDR2 SMNVEV (reference sequence). The length of the CDR3 is 14 residues. V lost 7 bases and J lost 4; bases outside the gene matches: 9. Here the CDR3 DNA reads TGTGCCAGCACCAGACTAGCCGAGGTAGAGACCCAGTACTTC. This translates into CASTRLAEVETQYF.

This clone was detected a few times. V and J are TRBV10-3 and TRBJ2-5; TRBD1 matches at 8 bases. The CDR3 is 15 amino acids. Germline-derived CDR1 and CDR2 are ENHRY and SYGVKD. The junction had 11 bases not matched to a gene; V was cut back by 6 bases and J by 5 bases. As DNA, the CDR3 is TGTGCCATCAGCGGGGGCCAGGGGGCCGGGGAGACCCAGTACTTC. Its protein is CAISGGQGAGETQYF.

V is TRBV5-1 and J is TRBJ2-1; D gene uncertain. This CDR3 is built from 13 residues. The germline V gene encodes CDR1 SGHRS and CDR2 YFSETQ. Deletions cut 6 bases from V and 5 bases from J, with 12 bases between. CDR3 residues: CASTENTNNEQFF. The DNA for the CDR3 is TGCGCCAGCACCGAGAACACTAACAATGAGCAGTTCTTC.

V usage is TRBV6-4 and J usage is TRBJ1-5; TRBD1 aligns across 8 bases. The length of the CDR3 is 15 residues. V was pared by 6 bases and J by 9 bases, with 13 bases of the junction left unmatched. Germline V CDR1 and CDR2: MRHNA, SNTAGT. For the CDR3, the DNA is TGTGCCAGCAGCAAAAACCCGGGACAGGATGGGCCCCAGCATTTT. Protein: CASSKNPGQDGPQHF.

The chain combines TRBV27 with TRBJ2-7; maybe TRBD1 (7 bases). Germline-derived CDR1 and CDR2 are MNHEY and SMNVEV (reference sequence). CDR3 size: 13 residues. Trimming left V 4 bases short and J 3 bases short, with 10 bases between. The CDR3 reads CASSSGGLYEQYF. DNA for the CDR3: TGTGCCAGCAGTTCAGGGGGGCTCTACGAGCAGTACTTC.

This clone was detected only a few times. V usage is TRBV4-3 and J usage is TRBJ1-5, with D perhaps TRBD1 (6 bases). Germline V lookup: CDR1 LGHNA, CDR2 YSLEER. The length of the CDR3 is 17 residues. Between the trimmed V and J ends, which lost 4 bases and 2 bases, there was a span of 18 bases. CDR3 nucleotides: TGCGCCAGCAGCCCACATTCAGGGGATGTGGGCAATCAGCCCCAGCATTTT. It is translated as CASSPHSGDVGNQPQHF.

This clone appeared once. The chain couples TRBV7-8 to TRBJ1-2; 7 bases are shared with TRBD1. The junction had 8 bases not matched to a gene; V was cut back by 5 bases and J by 2 bases. The CDR3 is made up of 15 amino acids. Germline V gene sequence: CDR1 SGHVS, CDR2 FQNEAQ. The CDR3 nucleotides read TGTGCCAGCAGCCTCCGGGACAGCGCAAACTATGGCTACACCTTC. Encoded protein: CASSLRDSANYGYTF.

This rearrangement joins TRBV11-2 to TRBJ1-2, with 8 bases aligning to TRBD1. CDR1 and CDR2 (germline): SGHAT, FQNNGV. The CDR3 consists of 16 residues. J lost 8 bases, V lost 4 bases, and 15 bases had no gene match. The CDR3 sequence: CASSSPIWQGAEGYTF. The CDR3 bases are TGTGCCAGCAGCTCCCCTATTTGGCAGGGGGCGGAAGGCTACACCTTC.

This rearrangement joins TRBV5-5 to TRBJ1-4; the match to TRBD1 covers 7 bases. CDR3 length: 19 amino acids. Germline V CDR1 and CDR2: SGHKS, YYEKEE (reference sequence). The trim removed 1 base at V and 3 bases at J, leaving 15 bases unmatched. CDR3 sequence: CASSLFPPITGEANEKLFF. In DNA, the CDR3 is TGTGCCAGCAGCTTGTTCCCCCCGATAACAGGGGAAGCTAATGAAAAACTGTTTTTT.

The rearrangement links TRBV30 to TRBJ1-4; TRBD1 might be the D (6 bases). V was clipped by 0 bases and J by 7 bases, with 15 bases between them. The CDR3 sequence is 15 residues long. Germline V gene sequence: CDR1 GTSNPN, CDR2 SVGIG (reference sequence). The CDR3 loop is CAWSVARGSREKLFF. CDR3 bases: TGTGCCTGGAGTGTGGCTAGGGGGTCTCGTGAAAAACTGTTTTTT.